The entry that follows covers one T cell receptor beta chain sequence. Its antigen is not known. Every sampled donor was Caucasian and healthy. This sample stems from a study of identical twins. Notes on the study in general: Where out-of-frame alpha sequences were twin-shared, they showed excess low generation probability.

Through template switching, a universal primer site was introduced, and the cDNA contained unique molecular identifiers. TCRdb recomputed calls from the 5' RACE reads with MiXCR, one row per CDR3 protein. The sample lists roughly 690,000 distinct CDR3 sequences; roughly 6% were seen once. Trimming removed 3 bases from V and 0 bases from J, with 9 bases in between. CDR3 length equals 15 residues. In germline, CDR1 is LNHNV, CDR2 YYDKDF (reference sequence). The TCR originated in a man between 18 and 35 years old in good health. J is TRBJ2-1 and V is TRBV15; D remains unclear. Sequences were obtained from naive T cells sorted from blood. CDR3 in DNA: TGTGCCACCAGCAGTTCAATTAGCTCCTACAATGAGCAGTTCTTC. Its protein product is CATSSSISSYNEQFF. Based on the CDR3 plus reference TRBV15 and TRBJ2-1, the full variable domain is DAMVIQNPRYQVTQFGKPVTLSCSQTLNHNVMYWYQQKSSQAPKLLFHYYDKDFNNEADTPDNFQSRRPNTSFCFLDIRSPGLGDTAMYLCATSSSISSYNEQFFGPGTRLTVL.